This is a list of T cell receptor beta chains from one sample in a study of T-cell memory formation after mild COVID-19. TCRdb re-called the 5' RACE reads through MiXCR, storing one row per CDR3 protein. The table records 270,000 or so distinct CDR3 sequences, 16% of them present only once. Material: PBMCs or a T cell subset sorted from them (not recorded which). The receptors stem from a man younger than 30 who had mild COVID-19 (a few samples of this study predate the infection). Cell type and time point are not known. Both conserved end residues are part of each CDR3. A D gene is named only where the DNA matches it firmly. Not all rows give a size; the values are once, few, many and, for expanded clones, a class.

size: .; D: TRBD1; J: TRBJ1-1; V: TRBV20-1; CDR3: CSARQGGWLWTEAFF; DNA: TGCAGTGCAAGACAGGGGGGTTGGCTGTGGACTGAAGCTTTCTTT
size: many; D: TRBD2; J: TRBJ2-1; V: TRBV11-3; CDR3: CASSLDQGGSGAYNEQFF; DNA: TGTGCCAGCAGCTTAGACCAGGGAGGTAGCGGGGCCTACAATGAGCAGTTCTTC
size: .; D: TRBD1; J: TRBJ2-3; V: TRBV2; CDR3: CASRLGQGTDTQYF; DNA: TGTGCCAGCAGGCTAGGACAGGGAACAGATACGCAGTATTTT
size: .; D: TRBD2; J: TRBJ2-5; V: TRBV7-3; CDR3: CASSPTTSGVETQYF; DNA: TGTGCCAGCAGCCCGACGACTAGCGGGGTCGAGACCCAGTACTTC
size: .; D: .; J: TRBJ1-1; V: TRBV20-1; CDR3: CSARVGGKTEAFF; DNA: TGCAGTGCTAGAGTGGGGGGGAAGACTGAAGCTTTCTTT
size: .; D: TRBD1; J: TRBJ2-5; V: TRBV7-9; CDR3: CASSGQVKETQYF; DNA: TGTGCCAGCAGCGGACAGGTGAAAGAGACCCAGTACTTC
size: few; D: .; J: TRBJ2-2; V: TRBV7-3; CDR3: CASSPGPGELFF; DNA: TGTGCCAGCAGCCCGGGGCCCGGGGAGCTGTTTTTT
size: many; D: .; J: TRBJ2-5; V: TRBV24-1; CDR3: CATSDFRTVETQYF; DNA: TGTGCCACCAGTGATTTCCGGACCGTGGAGACCCAGTACTTC
size: .; D: TRBD2; J: TRBJ2-1; V: TRBV5-4; CDR3: CASSLRVAGGIDEQFF; DNA: TGTGCCAGCAGCTTGCGAGTAGCGGGGGGCATCGATGAGCAGTTCTTC
size: few; D: .; J: TRBJ2-1; V: TRBV4-1; CDR3: CASSQGHSNRGNEQFF; DNA: TGCGCCAGCAGCCAAGGGCACAGCAATCGCGGGAATGAGCAGTTCTTC
size: few; D: .; J: TRBJ2-3; V: TRBV4-2; CDR3: CASSQEADTQYF; DNA: TGTGCCAGCAGCCAAGAGGCAGATACGCAGTATTTT
size: .; D: .; J: TRBJ1-6; V: TRBV4-3; CDR3: CASSQNGGSPLHF; DNA: TGCGCCAGCAGCCAGAACGGAGGGTCACCCCTCCACTTT
size: .; D: .; J: TRBJ2-1; V: TRBV5-1; CDR3: CASSLEPGVYNEQFF; DNA: TGCGCCAGCAGCTTGGAACCAGGGGTCTACAATGAGCAGTTCTTC
size: .; D: TRBD1; J: TRBJ1-2; V: TRBV10-3; CDR3: CAISEGQALNYGYTF; DNA: TGTGCCATCAGTGAAGGACAGGCCCTTAACTATGGCTACACCTTC
size: .; D: TRBD2; J: TRBJ2-1; V: TRBV4-1; CDR3: CASSQEGYVGTSGGLYNEQFF; DNA: TGCGCCAGCAGCCAAGAGGGATATGTAGGGACTAGCGGGGGTTTATACAATGAGCAGTTCTTC
size: .; D: .; J: TRBJ2-1; V: TRBV12-3/TRBV12-4; CDR3: CASSTPESSYNEQFF; DNA: TGTGCCAGCAGTACTCCAGAGAGCTCCTACAATGAGCAGTTCTTC
size: .; D: .; J: TRBJ2-3; V: TRBV5-1; CDR3: CASSLAVRSTDTQYF; DNA: TGCGCCAGCAGCTTGGCGGTCAGGAGTACAGATACGCAGTATTTT
size: once; D: TRBD2; J: TRBJ2-5; V: TRBV10-2; CDR3: CDSSWGLAGGETQYF; DNA: TGCGACAGCAGTTGGGGACTAGCGGGGGGAGAGACCCAGTACTTC
size: .; D: .; J: TRBJ1-3; V: TRBV12-3/TRBV12-4; CDR3: CASSPLGGRKLSGNTIYF; DNA: TGTGCCAGCAGTCCGCTAGGGGGACGTAAACTCTCTGGAAACACCATATATTTT
size: .; D: .; J: TRBJ2-6; V: TRBV6-6; CDR3: CASSAGTGANVLTF; DNA: TGTGCCAGCAGTGCAGGGACCGGGGCCAACGTCCTGACTTTC
size: .; D: .; J: TRBJ1-2; V: TRBV19; CDR3: CASSPREREQGYTF; DNA: TGTGCCAGTAGTCCCCGTGAGAGGGAGCAGGGCTACACCTTC
size: .; D: .; J: TRBJ1-2; V: TRBV6-5; CDR3: CASSYSRGVGGYTF; DNA: TGTGCCAGCAGTTACTCGAGAGGGGTCGGTGGCTACACCTTC
size: few; D: TRBD2; J: TRBJ2-3; V: TRBV5-1; CDR3: CASSLVRGGDGTQYF; DNA: TGCGCCAGCAGCTTGGTACGGGGGGGCGACGGTACGCAGTATTTT
size: .; D: .; J: TRBJ1-5; V: TRBV10-3; CDR3: CAISEGVYNQPQHF; DNA: TGTGCCATCAGTGAAGGGGTTTACAATCAGCCCCAGCATTTT
size: many; D: .; J: TRBJ2-3; V: TRBV10-3; CDR3: CAISRNSGQGDTQYF; DNA: TGTGCCATCAGCCGCAACTCCGGACAAGGCGATACGCAGTATTTT
size: .; D: TRBD2; J: TRBJ2-1; V: TRBV20-1; CDR3: CSASPLAGPPGYNEQFF; DNA: TGCAGTGCTAGCCCCCTAGCGGGTCCCCCAGGGTACAATGAGCAGTTCTTC
size: few; D: .; J: TRBJ1-6; V: TRBV20-1; CDR3: CSANDPPGYEHNSPLHF; DNA: TGCAGTGCTAATGACCCGCCGGGATATGAGCATAATTCACCCCTCCACTTT
size: .; D: .; J: TRBJ1-2; V: TRBV7-9; CDR3: CASSYVAGADSYGYTF; DNA: TGTGCCAGCAGCTATGTAGCGGGGGCCGATTCCTATGGCTACACCTTC
size: .; D: .; J: TRBJ1-6; V: TRBV10-2; CDR3: CASTSPGVSPLHF; DNA: TGCGCCAGCACCTCACCAGGGGTTTCACCCCTCCACTTT
size: .; D: .; J: TRBJ1-2; V: TRBV5-1; CDR3: CASSPVGGANYGYTF; DNA: TGCGCCAGCAGCCCCGTCGGAGGGGCGAACTATGGCTACACCTTC
size: .; D: .; J: TRBJ2-5; V: TRBV5-1; CDR3: CASSLTFQETQYF; DNA: TGCGCCAGCAGCTTGACTTTTCAAGAGACCCAGTACTTC
size: .; D: TRBD2; J: TRBJ2-7; V: TRBV6-5; CDR3: CASSYSTSGRQYF; DNA: TGTGCCAGCAGTTACTCGACTAGCGGGAGGCAGTACTTC
size: .; D: .; J: TRBJ1-2; V: TRBV20-1; CDR3: CSAIRGANYGYTF; DNA: TGCAGTGCTATTAGAGGGGCTAACTATGGCTACACCTTC
size: few; D: .; J: TRBJ1-4; V: TRBV5-1; CDR3: CASSVGATNEKLFF; DNA: TGCGCCAGCAGCGTTGGAGCAACTAATGAAAAACTGTTTTTT
size: few; D: .; J: TRBJ2-7; V: TRBV7-2; CDR3: CASSLFRYEQYF; DNA: TGTGCCAGCAGCTTATTCCGGTACGAGCAGTACTTC
size: .; D: TRBD2; J: TRBJ2-2; V: TRBV6-5; CDR3: CASSYSSGGDTGELFF; DNA: TGTGCCAGCAGTTACTCGAGCGGGGGGGACACCGGGGAGCTGTTTTTT
size: .; D: .; J: TRBJ1-5; V: TRBV5-5; CDR3: CASSREPPEQPQHF; DNA: TGTGCCAGCAGCAGGGAACCCCCTGAGCAGCCCCAGCATTTT